What follows are 18 T cell receptor beta chains derived from one specimen sequenced in a study of blood T cell repertoires in COVID-19 (dated by TCRdb to 2018 to 2020). Library creation used the immunoSEQ multiplex PCR assay. TCRdb mirrors the immuneACCESS table, restricted to in-frame sequences. Some clones are absent from its copies; in checked studies, under half trace to an unresolved V gene, and the reason for the others is unknown. A total of 54,000 or so clones appear in this sample, around 86% of them only once. The ten largest clones capture 3.5% to 4% of the sample. The sequencing input was peripheral blood. The receptor source for this set is an elderly woman with acute or convalescent COVID-19.

The chain recombines TRBV11-2 with TRBJ1-2, with a tentative D call TRBD1 (6 bases). Germline CDR1 is SGHAT and CDR2 is FQNNGV. The CDR3 loop spans 13 amino acids. The germline V and J ends were trimmed by 5 bases and 8 bases, with 15 bases remaining between them. CDR3 residues: CASSRRGAGGYTF. The CDR3, as DNA: TGTGCCAGCAGCCGTCGGGGGGCTGGGGGCTACACCTTC. The full variable domain, its missing parts supplied by reference TRBV11-2 and TRBJ1-2, is EAGVAQSPRYKIIEKRQSVAFWCNPISGHATLYWYQQILGQGPKLLIQFQNNGVVDDSQLPKDRFSAERLKGVDSTLKIQPAKLEDSAVYLCASSRRGAGGYTFGSGTRLTVV.

The rearrangement links TRBV30 to TRBJ2-3, with a possible D match to TRBD2 (5 bases). The CDR3 consists of 13 residues. The V end lost 4 bases, the J end lost 4 bases, and 12 bases lay between the germline ends. CDR1 GTSNPN and CDR2 SVGIG come from the germline V gene (reference sequence). The CDR3 region is CAWTRTPPDTQYF. The CDR3 bases are TGTGCCTGGACTAGGACTCCTCCAGATACGCAGTATTTT.

This chain uses TRBV6-2 or TRBV6-3 with TRBJ2-2, with D perhaps TRBD2 (5 bases). Germline V gene data show CDR1 as MNHEY and CDR2 as SVGEGT. The CDR3 spans 13 residues. V lost 2 bases and J 6 bases, leaving 7 bases between the germline ends. In DNA, the CDR3 is TGTGCCAGCAGTTACGCTAGCCCCGGGGAGCTGTTTTTT. It yields the protein CASSYASPGELFF.

J is TRBJ2-3 and V is TRBV6-5, with 10 bases fitting TRBD2. V dropped 7 bases and J dropped 4; count of bases not matched to a gene: 5. The CDR3 runs to 14 residues. Germline-derived CDR1 and CDR2 are MNHEY and SVGAGI. CDR3 residues: CASTPSGSSDTQYF. The DNA of the CDR3 is TGTGCCAGCACACCTAGCGGGAGCTCAGATACGCAGTATTTT.

This sequence joins TRBV11-2 and TRBJ2-3; TRBD1 aligns across 8 bases. From germline, CDR1 is SGHAT and CDR2 FQNNGV. V trimming: 8 bases; J trimming: 0 bases; junction bases outside the gene matches: 10. CDR3 size: 16 residues. CDR3 sequence reads: CASGVPGQVSTDTQYF. Here the CDR3 DNA reads TGTGCCAGCGGGGTTCCGGGACAGGTAAGCACAGATACGCAGTATTTT.

The chain is built from TRBV11-2 and TRBJ2-1; D perhaps matches TRBD2 (7 bases). V lost 5 bases to trimming and J lost 2 bases, with 13 bases between them. The CDR3 loop spans 15 amino acids. Per the germline V gene, CDR1 is SGHAT and CDR2 is FQNNGV. The CDR3 DNA reads TGTGCCAGCAGCGGTGGGGGGGGCGCCTACAATGAGCAGTTCTTC. Encoded protein: CASSGGGGAYNEQFF.

This chain joins TRBV7-2 and TRBJ2-2; TRBD2 agrees at 8 bases. The V gene end was trimmed by 5 bases and the J gene end by 5 bases; junction bases not matched to a gene: 13. CDR3 size: 17 residues. Per the germline V gene, CDR1 is SGHTA and CDR2 is FQGNSA. CDR3 amino acids: CASSRGLPQRGTGELFF. For the CDR3, the DNA is TGTGCCAGCAGCCGTGGGCTGCCTCAGCGGGGGACCGGGGAGCTGTTTTTT.

This chain connects TRBV5-8 to TRBJ1-1; TRBD1 matches at 7 bases. CDR1 is SGHTS and CDR2 is YDEGEE in the germline V gene. The CDR3 spans 15 residues. Germline trimming cut 4 bases from V and 1 base from J; bases unmatched to any gene: 7. The CDR3 sequence is CASSARDRANTEAFF. CDR3 nucleotides: TGTGCCAGCAGCGCTAGGGACAGAGCGAACACTGAAGCTTTCTTT.

J is TRBJ2-7 and V is TRBV7-2; weak D call: TRBD1 (6 bases). V lost 6 bases and J lost 3, with 15 bases in between. The germline gives CDR1 SGHTA, CDR2 FQGNSA. This CDR3 has 14 residues. The CDR3 coding sequence is TGTGCCAGCAGTCCCCGACAGGCTTACTACGAGCAGTACTTC. This codes for CASSPRQAYYEQYF.

This clone was detected once. The genes are TRBV19 and TRBJ2-1; tentatively, D is TRBD1 (5 bases). Trimming removed 5 bases at V and 5 bases at J, with 10 bases between. The CDR3 has 13 amino acids. Germline V gene data show CDR1 as LNHDA and CDR2 as SQIVND (reference sequence). CDR3 bases: TGTGCCAGTAGTGTTGAGACAGACAATGAGCAGTTCTTC. Encoded protein: CASSVETDNEQFF.

The chain employs TRBV28 and TRBJ2-1, with TRBD2 matching 9 bases. J gave up 5 bases and V 8 bases, and 13 bases lay outside the gene matches. This CDR3 is built from 16 residues. Germline-derived CDR1 and CDR2 are MDHEN and SYDVKM. The CDR3 here is CASYPRRAGGNNEQFF. The DNA for the CDR3 is TGTGCCAGCTACCCCCGAAGGGCGGGAGGGAACAATGAGCAGTTCTTC.

V gene TRBV28 combines with J gene TRBJ1-2, with no clear D. The CDR3 extends over 12 amino acids. The V gene's germline CDR1 is MDHEN and CDR2 SYDVKM. V was pared by 4 bases and J by 8 bases, with 11 bases between. The CDR3 DNA reads as TGTGCCAGCAGTTCCGCCGTACGGGGCTACACCTTC. Protein product: CASSSAVRGYTF.

This chain connects TRBV9 to TRBJ1-2; the D gene is possibly TRBD1 (6 bases). Germline V gene sequence: CDR1 SGDLS, CDR2 YYNGEE. V lost 0 bases to trimming and J lost 3 bases, with 12 bases between them. The CDR3 has 15 amino acids. This chain's CDR3 is CASSVVPAGDYGYTF. The CDR3 DNA sequence: TGTGCCAGCAGCGTAGTTCCGGCAGGGGACTATGGCTACACCTTC.

The chain uses TRBV7-2 and TRBJ2-1; D is possibly TRBD2 (5 bases). Per the germline V gene, CDR1 is SGHTA and CDR2 is FQGNSA. The V end was cut by 0 bases, the J end by 8 bases, with 5 bases between. The CDR3 extends over 12 amino acids. In DNA, the CDR3 is TGTGCCAGCAGCTTAGCACTAGATGAGCAGTTCTTC. This sequence encodes CASSLALDEQFF. The full variable domain, with the rest looked up from reference TRBV7-2 and TRBJ2-1, is GAGVSQSPSNKVTEKGKDVELRCDPISGHTALYWYRQSLGQGLEFLIYFQGNSAPDKSGLPSDRFSAERTGGSVSTLTIQRTQQEDSAVYLCASSLALDEQFFGPGTRLTVL.

The rearrangement joins TRBV5-4 to TRBJ2-5, with 13 bases identical to TRBD2. The CDR3 is made up of 17 amino acids. Per germline, CDR1 SGHNT and CDR2 YYREEE (reference sequence). Trimming cost V 4 bases and J 1 base; bases outside gene matches: 7. The CDR3 nucleotides read TGTGCCAGCAGCCTGGGGACTAGCGGGAACATCCAAGAGACCCAGTACTTC. This sequence encodes CASSLGTSGNIQETQYF.

The rearrangement joins TRBV7-8 to TRBJ1-5, with D possibly TRBD1 on 5 matching bases. CDR1 and CDR2 (germline): SGHVS, FQNEAQ. The CDR3 is made up of 14 amino acids. Between the trimmed V and J ends, which lost 7 bases and 2 bases, there was a span of 12 bases. The CDR3 coding sequence is TGTGCCAGCACACGATCGACAGGCAATCAGCCCCAGCATTTT. It yields the protein CASTRSTGNQPQHF.

The gene calls are TRBV2 and TRBJ1-2; 10 positions match TRBD1. CDR1 is SNHLY, CDR2 FYNNEI, per germline. This CDR3 has 15 amino acids. Trimming at V came to 2 bases and at J to 6 bases, leaving 6 bases not matched to a gene. The CDR3 DNA reads TGTGCCAGCAGTGAAAGGACAGGGGGGTTGGATGGCTACACCTTC. Its translation: CASSERTGGLDGYTF.

This clone was recorded once. The chain has TRBV5-5 and TRBJ1-6; D possibly corresponds to TRBD1 (6 bases). CDR1 is SGHKS, CDR2 YYEKEE, per germline (reference sequence). Trimming pared 4 bases from V and 7 bases from J, leaving 12 bases between. CDR3 length: 14 amino acids. CDR3 loop: CASSHHQGNSPLHF. CDR3 bases: TGTGCCAGCAGCCACCACCAGGGGAATTCACCCCTCCACTTT.